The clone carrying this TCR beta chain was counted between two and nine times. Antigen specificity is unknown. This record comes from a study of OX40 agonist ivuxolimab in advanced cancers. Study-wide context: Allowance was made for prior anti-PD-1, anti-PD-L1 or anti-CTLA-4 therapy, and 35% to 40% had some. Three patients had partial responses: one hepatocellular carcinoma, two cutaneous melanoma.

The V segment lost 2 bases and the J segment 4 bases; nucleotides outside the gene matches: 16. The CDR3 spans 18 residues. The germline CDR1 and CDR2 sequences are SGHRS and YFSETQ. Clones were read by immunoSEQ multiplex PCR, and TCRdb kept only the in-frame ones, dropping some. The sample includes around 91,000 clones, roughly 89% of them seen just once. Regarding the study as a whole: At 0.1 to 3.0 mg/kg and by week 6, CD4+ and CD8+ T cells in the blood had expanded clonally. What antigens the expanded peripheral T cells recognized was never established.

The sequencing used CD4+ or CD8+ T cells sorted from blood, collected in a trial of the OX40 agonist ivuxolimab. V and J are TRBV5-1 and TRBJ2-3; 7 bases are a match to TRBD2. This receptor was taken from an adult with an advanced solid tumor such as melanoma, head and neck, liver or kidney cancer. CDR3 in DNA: TGCGCCAGCAGCTTCTGGGCGACGGGAGGCCGGGATGCAGATACGCAGTATTTT. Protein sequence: CASSFWATGGRDADTQYF.